This entry lists 28 T cell receptor beta chains sequenced from one sample in a study of blood T cell repertoires in COVID-19. Some clones are missing from TCRdb's copy, which holds only in-frame ones; the method was immunoSEQ multiplex PCR. The repertoire includes fewer than 150,000 clones, approximately 80% of them detected once, and about 7% sits in the top ten. What was sequenced was peripheral blood. The origin of the receptors is a human donor in a cohort sampled during active COVID-19.

The CDR3 DNA sequence: TGTGCCAGCAGCCCGGGACAGAATAGCAATCAGCCCCAGCATTTT. Amino acid sequence: CASSPGQNSNQPQHF. The chain carries TRBV5-8 and TRBJ1-5; 7 bases align to TRBD1. CDR3 size: 15 residues. Germline V gene lookup returns CDR1 SGHTS and CDR2 YDEGEE. V trimming: 4 bases; J trimming: 0 bases; junction bases outside the gene matches: 4.

V gene TRBV4-1 combines with J gene TRBJ2-5, with 11 bases identical to TRBD2. Losses at the gene ends were 0 bases for V and 7 bases for J; bases not matched to a gene: 16. CDR1 is MGHRA, CDR2 YSYEKL, per germline. This CDR3 comprises 19 residues. CDR3 DNA: TGCGCCAGCAGCCAAGAGACCTGGAAGACTAGCGGGGAGGGAGGGACCCAGTACTTC. It yields the protein CASSQETWKTSGEGGTQYF.

The V and J genes are TRBV7-2 and TRBJ2-1, with a possible D match to TRBD2 (7 bases). In germline, CDR1 is SGHTA, CDR2 FQGNSA. V lost 1 base to trimming and J lost 6 bases, with 16 bases between them. This CDR3 region has 16 residues. The CDR3 DNA is TGTGCCAGCAGCTTAGGTTCGGGGGGCCAAAGCAATGAGCAGTTCTTC. This codes for CASSLGSGGQSNEQFF.

In this sample, this clone turned up a few times. The gene calls are TRBV2 and TRBJ2-5; D not certain. This CDR3 spans 12 amino acids. V was clipped by 1 base and J by 7 bases, with 7 bases between them. Germline CDR1 reads SNHLY; CDR2 reads FYNNEI. The CDR3 protein is CASSEEPRTQYF. The CDR3 nucleotides are TGTGCCAGCAGTGAAGAACCGCGGACCCAGTACTTC. Drawing the rest from reference TRBV2 and TRBJ2-5, the complete variable domain is EPEVTQTPSHQVTQMGQEVILRCVPISNHLYFYWYRQILGQKVEFLVSFYNNEISEKSEIFDDQFSVERPDGSNFTLKIRSTKLEDSAMYFCASSEEPRTQYFGPGTRLLVL.

The chain combines TRBV11-2 with TRBJ2-1, with 9 positions matching TRBD2. CDR1 is SGHAT and CDR2 is FQNNGV in the germline V gene. This CDR3 comprises 16 residues. V lost 4 bases and J lost 4; bases outside the gene matches: 8. CDR3 in DNA: TGTGCCAGCAGCTCCTTAGAGAGCGGGGGGTACAATGAGCAGTTCTTC. This translates into CASSSLESGGYNEQFF.

V and J are TRBV6-5 and TRBJ1-1, with 7 bases fitting TRBD1. The trim removed 1 base at V and 3 bases at J, leaving 2 bases unmatched. Per germline, CDR1 MNHEY and CDR2 SVGAGI. The CDR3 runs to 14 residues. CDR3 region: CASSYYRGDTEAFF. The DNA for the CDR3 is TGTGCCAGCAGTTACTACAGGGGTGACACTGAAGCTTTCTTT.

The chain joins TRBV18 to TRBJ2-1, with TRBD2 as a possible D gene (6 bases). V lost 6 bases to trimming and J lost 8 bases, with 20 bases between them. The CDR3 runs to 15 residues. Germline lookup yields CDR1 KGHSH and CDR2 LQKENI. The CDR3 sequence: CASSPGTAGSHEQFF. CDR3 DNA sequence: TGTGCCAGCTCCCCAGGGACTGCCGGCTCCCATGAGCAGTTCTTC.

A single count supports this clone. The chain carries TRBV7-2 and TRBJ1-6; TRBD1 might be the D (5 bases). This CDR3 comprises 15 residues. Germline V gives CDR1 SGHTA, CDR2 FQGNSA. Trimming shortened V by 7 bases and J by 7 bases, and 17 bases separated the two germline ends. The CDR3 loop reads CASTLAGGNNSPLHF. DNA of the CDR3: TGTGCCAGCACCCTGGCGGGGGGAAACAATTCACCCCTCCACTTT.

The gene calls are TRBV3-1 (or the pseudogene TRBV3-2) and TRBJ2-7; D uncertain. Germline CDR1 is LGHDT and CDR2 is YNNKEL (reference sequence). V shed 1 base and J shed 1 base, with 14 bases lying between them. The CDR3 covers 16 residues. The CDR3, as DNA: TGTGCCAGCAGCCAAGCCTCATTGCCTAGGTCCTACGAGCAGTACTTC. It is translated as CASSQASLPRSYEQYF.

The V call is TRBV5-1, the J call TRBJ2-7; the match to TRBD2 covers 7 bases. V lost 2 bases and J lost 9; bases outside the gene matches: 14. CDR1 and CDR2 from the germline V gene are SGHRS and YFSETQ. CDR3 size: 15 residues. CDR3 nucleotides: TGCGCCAGCAGCTTTGCGGCGCGGGGGTCCCTGGGGCAGTACTTC. Encoded protein: CASSFAARGSLGQYF.

This clone was counted once. This sample also contains other DNA sequences that code for the same CDR3. This rearrangement joins TRBV5-1 to TRBJ1-5; TRBD1 aligns across 7 bases. The germline V gene encodes CDR1 SGHRS and CDR2 YFSETQ. The CDR3 contains 14 residues. The trim removed 0 bases at V and 5 bases at J, leaving 2 bases unmatched. CDR3 sequence reads: CASSLDRGDQPQHF. The CDR3, as DNA: TGCGCCAGCAGCTTGGACAGGGGCGATCAGCCCCAGCATTTT.

This clone turned up a few times. The gene calls are TRBV6-6 and TRBJ1-5, with TRBD1 as a possible D gene (5 bases). Between the trimmed V and J ends, which lost 11 bases and 1 base, there was a span of 15 bases. CDR1 MNHNY and CDR2 SVGAGI come from the germline V gene (reference sequence). The CDR3 contains 14 residues. The CDR3 DNA reads TGTGCCGGAGGGGCCCCGGGCAGCAATCAGCCCCAGCATTTT. It yields the protein CAGGAPGSNQPQHF.

The chain has TRBV4-1 and TRBJ2-7; D is unclear. CDR1 is MGHRA, CDR2 YSYEKL, per germline. The length of the CDR3 is 14 residues. Trimming stripped 0 bases from V and 6 bases from J, with 12 bases between. For the CDR3, the DNA is TGCGCCAGCAGCCAAGATGGCGGCCTCACCGAGCAGTACTTC. It specifies CASSQDGGLTEQYF.

The rearrangement links TRBV4-2 to TRBJ1-2; D not resolved. V lost 3 bases to trimming and J lost 4 bases, with 9 bases between them. Germline values: CDR1 LGHNA, CDR2 YNFKEQ. The CDR3 extends over 13 amino acids. CDR3 in amino acids: CASSQGRVYGYTF. The CDR3 DNA follows: TGTGCCAGCAGCCAGGGTCGGGTCTATGGCTACACCTTC.

The CDR3 DNA sequence: TGCGCCAGCAGCTTGGTGGCAGGGAAGGGACTCGAGCAGTACTTC. This sequence encodes CASSLVAGKGLEQYF. The rearrangement joins TRBV5-1 to TRBJ2-7; perhaps TRBD2 as D (6 bases). CDR3 length: 15 amino acids. V shed 0 bases and J shed 6 bases, with 16 bases lying between them. Looked up from germline, CDR1 is SGHRS and CDR2 is YFSETQ. Based on the CDR3 plus reference TRBV5-1 and TRBJ2-7, the full variable domain is KAGVTQTPRYLIKTRGQQVTLSCSPISGHRSVSWYQQTPGQGLQFLFEYFSETQRNKGNFPGRFSGRQFSNSRSEMNVSTLELGDSALYLCASSLVAGKGLEQYFGPGTRLTVT.

The rearrangement joins TRBV19 to TRBJ1-3; 9 nucleotides align to TRBD1. The germline V gene encodes CDR1 LNHDA and CDR2 SQIVND (reference sequence). With 8 bases clipped from V and 4 bases from J, the junction kept 9 bases outside the gene matches. This CDR3 comprises 15 residues. The CDR3 sequence: CASATGTGNGNTIYF. In DNA, the CDR3 is TGTGCCAGTGCGACCGGGACAGGGAACGGAAACACCATATATTTT. Together with reference TRBV19 and TRBJ1-3, the CDR3 gives the full variable domain: DGGITQSPKYLFRKEGQNVTLSCEQNLNHDAMYWYRQDPGQGLRLIYYSQIVNDFQKGDIAEGYSVSREKKESFPLTVTSAQKNPTAFYLCASATGTGNGNTIYFGEGSWLTVV.

This chain connects TRBV10-2 to TRBJ2-7; the match to TRBD2 covers 8 bases. Germline values: CDR1 WSHSY, CDR2 SAAADI. V lost 2 bases to trimming and J lost 5 bases; unmatched junction nucleotides: 5. The CDR3 runs 14 residues. The CDR3 reads CASSERGGVDEQYF. The CDR3 region has the DNA TGCGCCAGCAGTGAGCGGGGGGGCGTGGACGAGCAGTACTTC.

The table lists this clone with a few counts. The chain uses TRBV10-3 and TRBJ1-2; perhaps TRBD1 as D (6 bases). Germline-derived CDR1 and CDR2 are ENHRY and SYGVKD. The CDR3 runs to 15 residues. Trimming took off 2 bases at V and 4 bases at J, with 14 bases between the two ends. CDR3 loop: CAISEGQGMTYGYTF. Written as DNA, the CDR3 is TGTGCCATCAGTGAGGGGCAGGGGATGACCTATGGCTACACCTTC.

The rearrangement joins TRBV3-1 (or the pseudogene TRBV3-2) to TRBJ1-1, with 9 nucleotides matching TRBD1. Germline CDR1 is LGHDT and CDR2 is YNNKEL (reference sequence). After removal of 2 bases from V and 3 bases from J, the junction contained 4 bases not matched to a gene. This CDR3 is built from 15 residues. The DNA of the CDR3 is TGTGCCAGCAGCCAAACAGGGGGCTTTGACACTGAAGCTTTCTTT. Its translation: CASSQTGGFDTEAFF.

The gene calls are TRBV11-3 and TRBJ2-3; TRBD2 matches 11 bases. This CDR3 contains 16 residues. With V trimmed by 5 bases and J by 2 bases, 6 bases remained unmatched. Germline V gene data show CDR1 as SGHNT and CDR2 as YENEEA. For the CDR3, the DNA is TGTGCCAGCAGCCTCCGGACTAGCGGGCTCACAGATACGCAGTATTTT. It yields the protein CASSLRTSGLTDTQYF.

V gene TRBV3-1 (or the pseudogene TRBV3-2) combines with J gene TRBJ2-1; the D gene is possibly TRBD1 (6 bases). CDR1 and CDR2 from the germline V gene are LGHDT and YNNKEL (reference sequence). Deletions cut 4 bases from V and 0 bases from J, with 10 bases between. The CDR3 is 15 amino acids. CDR3 coding DNA: TGTGCCAGCAGCCGGGACACGAACTCCTACAATGAGCAGTTCTTC. Translation gives CASSRDTNSYNEQFF.

The chain is built from TRBV15 and TRBJ2-2, with D unclear. V gave up 0 bases and J gave up 6 bases, with 8 bases separating them. This CDR3 has 14 residues. From germline, CDR1 is LNHNV and CDR2 YYDKDF (reference sequence). CDR3 in DNA: TGTGCCACCAGCAGAGATCTAATTTCCGGGGAGCTGTTTTTT. It translates to CATSRDLISGELFF.

This clone appeared once. The chain employs TRBV4-1 and TRBJ2-6, with D perhaps TRBD1 (5 bases). The ends were cut back, 0 bases at V and 2 bases at J, with 11 bases in the middle. Germline assignment: CDR1 MGHRA and CDR2 YSYEKL. The CDR3 has 17 amino acids. Here the CDR3 reads CASSQDNAGPGANVLTF. The CDR3 DNA reads as TGCGCCAGCAGCCAAGATAACGCAGGGCCTGGGGCCAACGTCCTGACTTTC.

CDR3 sequence: CASSLSGESYNSPLHF. The CDR3 coding sequence is TGCGCCAGCAGCTTGTCAGGGGAGTCCTATAATTCACCCCTCCACTTT. The chain has TRBV5-1 and TRBJ1-6; a possible D gene is TRBD1 (6 bases). Germline CDR1 is SGHRS and CDR2 is YFSETQ. CDR3 length: 16 residues. The V gene lost 1 base and the J gene lost 1 base, with 9 bases spanning the gap.

This clone has just a few counts. The chain carries TRBV28 and TRBJ1-1; D call uncertain. Deletions cut 9 bases from V and 5 bases from J, with 7 bases between. There are 10 residues in the CDR3. Looked up from germline, CDR1 is MDHEN and CDR2 is SYDVKM. Here the CDR3 reads CASGGTEAFF. For the CDR3, the DNA is TGTGCCAGTGGAGGGACTGAAGCTTTCTTT.

This rearrangement joins TRBV27 to TRBJ2-2; D may be TRBD2 (6 bases). This CDR3 region has 15 residues. Trimming left V 6 bases short and J 6 bases short, with 17 bases between. The germline gives CDR1 MNHEY, CDR2 SMNVEV (reference sequence). The CDR3 loop reads CASRPTGTFPGELFF. The CDR3 bases are TGTGCCAGCAGGCCTACCGGGACTTTTCCCGGGGAGCTGTTTTTT.

The chain joins TRBV12-3 or TRBV12-4 to TRBJ1-1; tentative D call: TRBD1 (6 bases). V lost 8 bases and J lost 0, with 7 bases in between. This CDR3 has 12 amino acids. Here the CDR3 reads CASGQMNTEAFF. The CDR3 region has the DNA TGTGCCAGCGGACAGATGAACACTGAAGCTTTCTTT.

This chain uses TRBV6-4 with TRBJ2-3, with 13 bases lining up with TRBD2. This CDR3 is built from 16 residues. The V gene end was trimmed by 3 bases and the J gene end by 1 base; junction bases not matched to a gene: 1. Germline CDR1 reads MRHNA; CDR2 reads SNTAGT. The CDR3 protein is CASSETSGGGTDTQYF. CDR3 sequence (DNA): TGTGCCAGCAGTGAAACTAGCGGGGGGGGCACAGATACGCAGTATTTT.